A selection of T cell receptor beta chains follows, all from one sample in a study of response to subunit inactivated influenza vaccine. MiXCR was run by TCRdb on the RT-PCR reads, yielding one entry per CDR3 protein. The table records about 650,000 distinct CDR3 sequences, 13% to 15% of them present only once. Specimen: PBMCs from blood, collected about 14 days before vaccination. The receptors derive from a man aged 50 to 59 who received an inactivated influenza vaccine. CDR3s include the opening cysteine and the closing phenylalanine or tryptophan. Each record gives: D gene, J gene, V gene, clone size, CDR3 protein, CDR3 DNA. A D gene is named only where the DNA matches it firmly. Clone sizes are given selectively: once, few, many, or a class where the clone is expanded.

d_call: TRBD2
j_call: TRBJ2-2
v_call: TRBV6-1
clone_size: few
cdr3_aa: CASMVIAGGPATGELFF
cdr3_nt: TGTGCCAGCATGGTAATAGCGGGAGGGCCAGCCACCGGGGAGCTGTTTTTT

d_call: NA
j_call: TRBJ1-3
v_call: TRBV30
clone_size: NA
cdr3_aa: CAWTMEVAGNTIYF
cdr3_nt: TGTGCCTGGACCATGGAGGTGGCAGGAAACACCATATATTTT

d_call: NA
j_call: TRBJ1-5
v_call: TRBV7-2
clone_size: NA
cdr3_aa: CASSLETVDSNQPQHF
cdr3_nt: TGTGCCAGCAGCTTAGAGACAGTAGATAGCAATCAGCCCCAGCATTTT

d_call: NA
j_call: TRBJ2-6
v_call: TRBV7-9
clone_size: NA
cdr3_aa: CASSPWRSSGANVLTF
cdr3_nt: TGTGCCAGCAGCCCATGGAGGTCATCTGGGGCCAACGTCCTGACTTTC

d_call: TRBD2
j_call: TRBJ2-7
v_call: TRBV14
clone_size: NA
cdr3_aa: CASSHSLAVQPYEQYF
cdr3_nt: TGTGCCAGCAGCCACTCACTAGCGGTTCAGCCCTACGAGCAGTACTTC

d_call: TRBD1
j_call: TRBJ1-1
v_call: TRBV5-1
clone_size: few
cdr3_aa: CASRPRQGKGTEAFF
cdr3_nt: TGCGCCAGCAGACCTAGACAGGGGAAGGGCACTGAAGCTTTCTTT

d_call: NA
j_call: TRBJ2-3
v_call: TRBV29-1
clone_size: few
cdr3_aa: CSVDFPDRSSTDTQYF
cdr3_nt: TGCAGCGTTGACTTTCCGGACCGCTCTAGCACAGATACGCAGTATTTT

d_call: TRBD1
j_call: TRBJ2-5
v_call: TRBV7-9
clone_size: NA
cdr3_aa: CASSNDRGGETQYF
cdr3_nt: TGTGCCAGCAGCAACGACAGGGGGGGAGAGACCCAGTACTTC

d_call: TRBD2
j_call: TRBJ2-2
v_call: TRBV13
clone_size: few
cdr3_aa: CASSLRLAGDLGTGELFF
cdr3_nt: TGTGCCAGCAGCTTAAGGCTAGCGGGAGACCTAGGCACCGGGGAGCTGTTTTTT

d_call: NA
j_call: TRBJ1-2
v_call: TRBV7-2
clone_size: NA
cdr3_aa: CASSLSLASSAYGYTF
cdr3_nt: TGTGCCAGCAGCTTATCCCTCGCATCTTCTGCCTATGGCTACACCTTC

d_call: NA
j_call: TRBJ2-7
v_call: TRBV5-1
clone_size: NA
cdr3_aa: CASRNAYEQYF
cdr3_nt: TGCGCCAGCAGAAATGCCTACGAGCAGTACTTC

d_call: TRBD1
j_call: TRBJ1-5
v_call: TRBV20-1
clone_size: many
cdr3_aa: CSASQGAYSNQPQHF
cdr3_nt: TGCAGTGCTAGTCAGGGGGCCTATAGCAATCAGCCCCAGCATTTT

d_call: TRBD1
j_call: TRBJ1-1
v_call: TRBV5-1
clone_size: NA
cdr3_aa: CASSTRDRLNTEAFF
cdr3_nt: TGCGCCAGCAGCACCCGGGACAGATTGAACACTGAAGCTTTCTTT

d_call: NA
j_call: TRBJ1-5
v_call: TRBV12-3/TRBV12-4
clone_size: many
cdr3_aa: CASSFGGLSNQPQHF
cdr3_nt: TGTGCCAGCAGTTTCGGGGGGCTTAGCAATCAGCCCCAGCATTTT

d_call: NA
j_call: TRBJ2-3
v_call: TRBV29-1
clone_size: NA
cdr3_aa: CSVESVLTDTQYF
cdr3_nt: TGCAGCGTTGAATCGGTCCTCACAGATACGCAGTATTTT

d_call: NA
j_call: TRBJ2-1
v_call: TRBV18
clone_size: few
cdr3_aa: CASSPAGLDNEQFF
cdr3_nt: TGTGCCAGCTCACCAGCCGGGTTGGACAATGAGCAGTTCTTC

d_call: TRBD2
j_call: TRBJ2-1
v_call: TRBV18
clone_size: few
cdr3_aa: CASSPPASGYNEQFF
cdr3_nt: TGTGCCAGCTCACCACCAGCTAGCGGCTACAATGAGCAGTTCTTC

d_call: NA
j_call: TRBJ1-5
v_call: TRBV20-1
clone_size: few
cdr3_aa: CSAKDRRNNQPQHF
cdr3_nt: TGCAGTGCTAAAGACAGGCGAAACAATCAGCCCCAGCATTTT

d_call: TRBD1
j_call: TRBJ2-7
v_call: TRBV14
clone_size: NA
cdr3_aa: CASSQDFGTGYEQYF
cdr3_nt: TGTGCCAGCAGCCAAGATTTCGGGACAGGCTACGAGCAGTACTTC

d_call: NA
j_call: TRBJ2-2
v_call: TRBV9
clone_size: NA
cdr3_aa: CASSEPGTQGGIYTGELFF
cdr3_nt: TGTGCCAGCAGCGAGCCGGGAACCCAAGGCGGGATTTACACCGGGGAGCTGTTTTTT

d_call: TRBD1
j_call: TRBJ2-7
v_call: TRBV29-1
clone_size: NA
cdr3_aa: CSVEGTAYEQYF
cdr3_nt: TGCAGCGTTGAGGGGACAGCCTACGAGCAGTACTTC

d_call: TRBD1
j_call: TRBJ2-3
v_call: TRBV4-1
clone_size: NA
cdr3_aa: CASSQDRTGGWDTQYF
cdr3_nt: TGCGCCAGCAGCCAAGATCGGACAGGGGGTTGGGATACGCAGTATTTT